What follows is one T cell receptor beta chain and its context. Its antigen is still unknown. Each PCR replicate from the sorted subsets contained 200 to 250 ng DNA, which is tens of thousands of T cell genomes. The repertoire was sequenced with immunoSEQ multiplex PCR; TCRdb's copy has only in-frame clones and lacks some. Here the sample spans about a million clones, around three quarters being singletons. The source of the sample is a study of shared clonotypes between healthy human individuals. Overall study findings and caveats: Four donors had around 5.2% of their naive CD4 clonotypes in common. Generation probability values for non-shared clonotypes were lower than those for clonotypes shared by all four donors.

The trim removed 6 bases at V and 1 base at J, leaving 7 bases unmatched. The V gene's germline CDR1 is MNHEY and CDR2 SMNVEV (reference sequence). CDR3 size: 15 residues. V gene TRBV27 combines with J gene TRBJ1-1; TRBD1 matches at 8 bases. The origin of this receptor is a man aged 18 to 30 in good health. Material for sequencing was memory CD4+ T cells sorted from blood. This sample's subset: CD45RA-negative fraction. The CDR3 here is CASRPDRGSNTEAFF. CDR3 sequence (DNA): TGTGCCAGCAGGCCCGACAGGGGTTCGAACACTGAAGCTTTCTTT.